Listed here are 24 T cell receptor beta chains from one sample, sequenced in a study of blood T cells in healthy people across ages. Sample-barcoded 5' priming and a J-beta primer mix drove a second PCR of about 6 to 12 cycles. TCRdb itself ran the 5' RACE reads through MiXCR, one entry per CDR3 protein. The sample has roughly 930,000 distinct CDR3 sequences, around 49% seen once. What was sequenced was blood. The receptors shown here come from a man aged 25-40 years in good health.

Only a few counts were recorded for this clonotype. The chain links TRBV7-2 to TRBJ2-3; D is possibly TRBD2 (6 bases). Germline V gives CDR1 SGHTA, CDR2 FQGNSA. The CDR3 is 14 amino acids. The V gene lost 8 bases and the J gene lost 2 bases, with 14 bases spanning the gap. Written as DNA, the CDR3 is TGTGCCAGCGCGGGCGGGGACTTCACAGATACGCAGTATTTT. Protein sequence: CASAGGDFTDTQYF.

This clonotype occurred a few times. The rearrangement links TRBV5-1 to TRBJ2-5, with D possibly being TRBD1 or TRBD2 (5 bases each). V shed 2 bases and J shed 3 bases, with 14 bases lying between them. The germline V gene has CDR1 SGHRS and CDR2 YFSETQ. This CDR3 region has 15 residues. The CDR3 DNA reads as TGCGCCAGCAGCTTTGGGACGGACGAAAAAGAGACCCAGTACTTC. The encoded protein is CASSFGTDEKETQYF.

The chain joins TRBV7-2 to TRBJ2-2; D is undetermined. Germline V gives CDR1 SGHTA, CDR2 FQGNSA. Between the trimmed V and J ends, which lost 5 bases and 6 bases, there was a span of 10 bases. The CDR3 extends over 13 amino acids. As DNA, the CDR3 is TGTGCCAGCAGCAAAAGCGCATCCGGGGAGCTGTTTTTT. Translation: CASSKSASGELFF.

V is TRBV6-2 or TRBV6-3 and J is TRBJ2-3, with 7 bases aligning to TRBD1. J was trimmed by 6 bases and V by 3 bases; bases with no gene match: 6. The CDR3 contains 14 residues. CDR1 is MNHEY and CDR2 is SVGEGT in the germline V gene. The DNA of the CDR3 is TGTGCCAGCAGTTATACCGGGACAGTGGATACGCAGTATTTT. Protein product: CASSYTGTVDTQYF.

This clonotype was counted a few times. V usage is TRBV4-2 and J usage is TRBJ2-7; unclear D gene. Germline CDR1 is LGHNA and CDR2 is YNFKEQ. Trimming shortened V by 4 bases and J by 0 bases, and 10 bases separated the two germline ends. This CDR3 spans 14 amino acids. The CDR3 sequence is CASSLGESSYEQYF. As DNA, the CDR3 is TGTGCCAGCAGCCTAGGCGAGAGCTCCTACGAGCAGTACTTC.

The chain is built from TRBV7-2 and TRBJ2-5; D possibly corresponds to TRBD2 (7 bases). The J call may be incorrect, as the DNA end agrees better with TRBJ2-7. The germline gives CDR1 SGHTA, CDR2 FQGNSA. CDR3 length equals 14 residues. Written as DNA, the CDR3 is TGTGCCAGCAGCTTAGTACCTGCGGGGGCCGAGCAGTACTTC. Amino acid sequence: CASSLVPAGAEQYF.

V gene TRBV5-1 combines with J gene TRBJ2-1, with D possibly TRBD1 on 5 matching bases. Germline CDR1 reads SGHRS; CDR2 reads YFSETQ. The CDR3 length is 15 residues. With 4 bases removed from V and 7 bases from J, the gap between germline ends came to 18 bases. The CDR3 DNA follows: TGCGCCAGCAGCAGGAGTCAGGGTGTGAAAAATGAGCAGTTCTTC. It yields the protein CASSRSQGVKNEQFF. Looking up the rest from reference TRBV5-1 and TRBJ2-1 gives the full variable domain: KAGVTQTPRYLIKTRGQQVTLSCSPISGHRSVSWYQQTPGQGLQFLFEYFSETQRNKGNFPGRFSGRQFSNSRSEMNVSTLELGDSALYLCASSRSQGVKNEQFFGPGTRLTVL.

The chain links TRBV6-1 to TRBJ2-3; 9 positions match TRBD1. CDR3 length equals 15 residues. Germline V gene lookup returns CDR1 MNHNS and CDR2 SASEGT. V lost 2 bases, J lost 6 bases, and 6 bases stayed unmatched. CDR3: CASSERWDRADTQYF. The CDR3 region has the DNA TGTGCCAGCAGTGAACGATGGGACAGGGCGGATACGCAGTATTTT.

This clonotype was found a few times. The chain employs TRBV7-2 and TRBJ2-3; 14 positions agree with TRBD2. This CDR3 spans 19 amino acids. V shed 5 bases and J 0 bases; nucleotides not matched to a gene: 10. The germline V gene encodes CDR1 SGHTA and CDR2 FQGNSA. CDR3 DNA sequence: TGTGCCAGCAGCCCTGGACTAGCGGGGGGCTTGGGGAGCACAGATACGCAGTATTTT. Amino acids: CASSPGLAGGLGSTDTQYF.

The gene calls are TRBV6-5 and TRBJ2-1; no reliable D call. The length of the CDR3 is 11 residues. Germline V gene data show CDR1 as MNHEY and CDR2 as SVGAGI. The germline V and J ends were trimmed by 7 bases and 7 bases, with 8 bases remaining between them. DNA of the CDR3: TGTGCCAGCACCTCCTTAAATGAGCAGTTCTTC. Its protein is CASTSLNEQFF.

In this sample, this clonotype turned up a few times. The chain has TRBV14 and TRBJ2-3, with D tentatively TRBD1 or TRBD2 (5 bases each). The CDR3 contains 14 residues. V lost 6 bases and J 3 bases, leaving 13 bases between the germline ends. CDR1 is SGHDN and CDR2 is FVKESK in the germline V gene. CDR3 protein: CASRGVQGTDTQYF. The DNA of the CDR3 is TGTGCCAGCAGGGGGGTTCAAGGTACAGATACGCAGTATTTT.

The J gene is TRBJ1-1, the V gene TRBV6-1, with unresolved D. Trimming cost V 2 bases and J 3 bases, with 10 bases left between them. This CDR3 has 14 amino acids. Germline V CDR1 and CDR2: MNHNS, SASEGT. This chain's CDR3 is CASSERARDTEAFF. As DNA, the CDR3 is TGTGCCAGCAGTGAAAGGGCTCGGGACACTGAAGCTTTCTTT.

As regards this clonotype: A clone one base away is much larger, so this may be a read error. This chain links TRBV20-1 with TRBJ1-2; D is perhaps TRBD1 (6 bases). The CDR3 is made up of 17 amino acids. Germline-derived CDR1 and CDR2 are DFQATT and SNEGSKA (reference sequence). Trimming cost V 5 bases and J 7 bases, with 29 bases left between them. CDR3 bases: TGCAGTGCTGTGTCCGGTAATGATGGACAGTCCGCAGGTGGCTACACCTTC. As protein: CSAVSGNDGQSAGGYTF.

The gene calls are TRBV4-3 and TRBJ2-2; D ambiguous. Germline CDR1 is LGHNA and CDR2 is YSLEER. V gave up 0 bases and J gave up 0 bases, with 11 bases separating them. The CDR3 has 17 residues. The CDR3 DNA is TGCGCCAGCAGCCAAGAAGGTCGGCGGACGAACACCGGGGAGCTGTTTTTT. Translation gives CASSQEGRRTNTGELFF.

The chain employs TRBV7-9 and TRBJ1-5; D may be TRBD1 (6 bases). The germline CDR1 and CDR2 sequences are SEHNR and FQNEAQ (reference sequence). This CDR3 has 14 amino acids. V was shortened by 1 base and J by 9 bases, with 13 bases between the two germline ends. CDR3 region: CASSLDRVPWPQHF. CDR3 sequence (DNA): TGTGCCAGCAGCTTAGACAGGGTCCCTTGGCCCCAGCATTTT.

The chain couples TRBV29-1 to TRBJ1-2; possibly TRBD1 for D (6 bases). The CDR3 is 13 residues long. Deletions cut 7 bases from V and 0 bases from J, with 12 bases between. Looked up from germline, CDR1 is SQVTM and CDR2 is ANQGSEA. The chain's CDR3 is CSAGTGTNYGYTF. The CDR3 coding sequence is TGCAGCGCTGGAACAGGGACTAACTATGGCTACACCTTC.

The chain links TRBV20-1 to TRBJ2-3; D is perhaps TRBD1 (6 bases). V gave up 8 bases and J gave up 2 bases, with 11 bases separating them. Germline CDR1 is DFQATT and CDR2 is SNEGSKA (reference sequence). The CDR3 is made up of 12 amino acids. The CDR3 bases are TGCAGTACACAGGGAAACACAGATACGCAGTATTTT. This translates into CSTQGNTDTQYF.

This sequence joins TRBV7-6 and TRBJ2-7; 11 bases match TRBD2. Germline CDR1 is SGHVS and CDR2 is FNYEAQ. The CDR3 is 18 residues long. V lost 5 bases to trimming and J lost 0 bases; unmatched junction nucleotides: 12. The chain's CDR3 is CASSPQGLAGGRSYEQYF. The CDR3 DNA is TGTGCCAGCAGCCCTCAAGGGCTAGCGGGAGGCCGCTCCTACGAGCAGTACTTC.

This clonotype has a handful of counts. This chain links TRBV5-5 with TRBJ2-1; no firm D call. Trimming removed 0 bases from V and 8 bases from J, with 9 bases in between. The CDR3 extends over 13 amino acids. Per germline, CDR1 SGHKS and CDR2 YYEKEE (reference sequence). CDR3 sequence (DNA): TGTGCCAGCAGCTTGGTTCCGGGTCATGAGCAGTTCTTC. Amino acids: CASSLVPGHEQFF. Full variable domain (outside the CDR3, taken from reference TRBV5-5 and TRBJ2-1): DAGVTQSPTHLIKTRGQQVTLRCSPISGHKSVSWYQQVLGQGPQFIFQYYEKEERGRGNFPDRFSARQFPNYSSELNVNALLLGDSALYLCASSLVPGHEQFFGPGTRLTVL.

This clonotype appeared many times. The rearrangement links TRBV12-3 or TRBV12-4 to TRBJ2-1; 9 positions match TRBD2. This CDR3 is 15 amino acids long. Germline trimming cut 6 bases from V and 3 bases from J; bases unmatched to any gene: 6. CDR3 coding DNA: TGTGCCAGCAGCCGGAGCGGGGGGCGCTACAATGAGCAGTTCTTC. Residues: CASSRSGGRYNEQFF.

The V and J genes are TRBV4-1 and TRBJ2-1; no clear D. CDR3 length equals 13 residues. V lost 2 bases to trimming and J lost 5 bases, with 7 bases between them. Germline lookup yields CDR1 MGHRA and CDR2 YSYEKL. The CDR3 nucleotides are TGCGCCAGCAGCCAACCAGGAAACAATGAGCAGTTCTTC. Amino acid sequence: CASSQPGNNEQFF.

The chain employs TRBV5-1 and TRBJ1-1; possible D gene TRBD1, 6 bases. Germline V gene sequence: CDR1 SGHRS, CDR2 YFSETQ. V lost 4 bases and J lost 6, with 10 bases in between. This CDR3 has 12 amino acids. The CDR3 sequence: CASSPGGPEAFF. CDR3 in DNA: TGCGCCAGCAGCCCGGGGGGGCCTGAAGCTTTCTTT.

There are a few counts of this clonotype. The J gene is TRBJ1-2, the V gene TRBV6-1; TRBD1 matches at 10 bases. J was trimmed by 2 bases and V by 5 bases; bases with no gene match: 5. Germline CDR1 and CDR2: MNHNS and SASEGT. This CDR3 contains 15 residues. DNA of the CDR3: TGTGCCAGCAGTAAGCCGGGACAGGGGAACTATGGCTACACCTTC. It translates to CASSKPGQGNYGYTF.

A word on this clonotype: A junction end diverges from the germline sequence, so it may reflect a read error. The chain carries TRBV4-1 and TRBJ2-7; 8 bases match TRBD1. The CDR3 has 15 amino acids. From germline, CDR1 is MGHRA and CDR2 YSYEKL. CDR3 in amino acids: CASGQDGTGFYEQYF. CDR3 in DNA: TGCGCCAGCGGCCAAGATGGGACAGGTTTCTACGAGCAGTACTTC.